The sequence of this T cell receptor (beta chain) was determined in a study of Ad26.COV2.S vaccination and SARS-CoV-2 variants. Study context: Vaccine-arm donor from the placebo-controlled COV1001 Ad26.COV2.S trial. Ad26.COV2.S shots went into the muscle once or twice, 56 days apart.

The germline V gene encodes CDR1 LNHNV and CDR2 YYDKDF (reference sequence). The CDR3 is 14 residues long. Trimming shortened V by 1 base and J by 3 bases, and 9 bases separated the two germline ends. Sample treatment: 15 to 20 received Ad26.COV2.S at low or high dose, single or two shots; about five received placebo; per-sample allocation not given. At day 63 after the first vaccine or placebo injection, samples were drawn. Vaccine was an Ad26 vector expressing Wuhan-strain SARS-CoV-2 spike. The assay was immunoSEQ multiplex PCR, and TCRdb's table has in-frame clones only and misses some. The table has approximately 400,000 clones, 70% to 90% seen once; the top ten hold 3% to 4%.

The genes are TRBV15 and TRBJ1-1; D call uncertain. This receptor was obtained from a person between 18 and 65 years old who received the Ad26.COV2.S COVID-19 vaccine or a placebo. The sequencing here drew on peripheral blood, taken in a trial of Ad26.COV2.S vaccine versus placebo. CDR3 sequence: CATSRGGEDTEAFF. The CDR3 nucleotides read TGTGCCACCAGCAGAGGCGGGGAGGACACTGAAGCTTTCTTT.